These T cell receptor beta chains were read from a single sample in a study of patients and donors after allogeneic stem cell transplantation. TCRdb ran MiXCR on the RT-PCR reads and lists one entry per CDR3 protein. The sample has over 150,000 distinct CDR3 sequences; around 30% are singletons. Material for sequencing was blood, either unsorted or a sorted T cell fraction (not recorded which). The receptors derive from a human donor who was either an allogeneic HSCT recipient or a stem cell or donor lymphocyte infusion donor (not recorded which). It is not recorded whose cells these are; they may come from a transplant donor. The CDR3 runs from the conserved cysteine through the conserved F or W. A D gene is named only where the DNA matches it firmly. Size values are once, few and many counts, or a class for expanded clones, and some rows have none.

V	J	D	size	DNA	CDR3
TRBV5-5	TRBJ2-5	TRBD2	-	TGTGCCAGCAGCTCCCCGACTAGCGGGAGTAGGGAGACCCAGTACTTC	CASSSPTSGSRETQYF
TRBV6-2/TRBV6-3	TRBJ2-1	TRBD2	-	TGTGCCTCAAAAGGTTGGCTAGCGGGACACAATGAGCAGTTCTTC	CASKGWLAGHNEQFF
TRBV6-2/TRBV6-3	TRBJ1-1	-	few	TGTGCCAGCAGTTACCCACGTGTTCGCGCTGAAGCTTTCTTT	CASSYPRVRAEAFF
TRBV4-3	TRBJ1-3	-	few	TGCGCCAGCAGCCAAGATGGGGGCTACTCTGGAAACACCATATATTTT	CASSQDGGYSGNTIYF
TRBV20-1	TRBJ1-2	TRBD1	few	TGCAGTGCCCCACAGGGGATGGATGGCTACACCTTC	CSAPQGMDGYTF
TRBV10-1	TRBJ2-3	-	once	TGCGCCAGCAGTGAGTCCCCTTTCACAGATACGCAGTATTTT	CASSESPFTDTQYF
TRBV30	TRBJ1-2	-	-	TGTGCCTGGAGTGAGGGGGGGGCATATGGCTACACCTTC	CAWSEGGAYGYTF
TRBV20-1	TRBJ2-7	TRBD2	-	TGCAGTGCCCTCATAGCGGGAGGGCGAGGGTACGAGCAGTACTTC	CSALIAGGRGYEQYF
TRBV24-1	TRBJ1-4	-	-	TGTGCCACCAGTGATACGGGCGCTGGCGGACTGTTTTTT	CATSDTGAGGLFF
TRBV12-3/TRBV12-4	TRBJ2-7	-	-	TGTGCCAGCAGTTTAGCGCTAAGACAGGGAGGCTCCTACGAGCAGTACTTC	CASSLALRQGGSYEQYF
TRBV4-3	TRBJ2-7	TRBD2	few	TGCGCCAGCAGCCTCGGGACTAGCGGGAGGTACGAGCAGTACTTC	CASSLGTSGRYEQYF
TRBV12-3/TRBV12-4	TRBJ2-4	-	few	TGTGCCAGCAGCCCTTCCGGGAGCTGGGGAAACATTCAGTACTTC	CASSPSGSWGNIQYF
TRBV12-3/TRBV12-4	TRBJ2-5	-	-	TGTGCCAGCAGTTTTGGGGACAAAGAGACCCAGTACTTC	CASSFGDKETQYF
TRBV4-3	TRBJ2-3	-	few	TGCGCCAGCAGCCAAAACCTAGTTGCAGATACGCAGTATTTT	CASSQNLVADTQYF
TRBV5-1	TRBJ2-3	-	few	TGCGCCAGCAGCCTGTTGAGCCAGGGATTTGGAGATACGCAGTATTTT	CASSLLSQGFGDTQYF
TRBV7-9	TRBJ1-4	-	-	TGTGCCAGCAGCTTCGGAACCTCAACTAATGAAAAACTGTTTTTT	CASSFGTSTNEKLFF
TRBV4-1	TRBJ2-1	-	-	TGCGCCAGCAGCCAAGAAGGGAGCTCCTACAATGAGCAGTTCTTC	CASSQEGSSYNEQFF
TRBV10-3	TRBJ2-7	-	few	TGTGCCACAGGACAGGGAGGGTACGAGCAGTACTTC	CATGQGGYEQYF
TRBV6-6	TRBJ2-2	-	few	TGTGCCAGCAGGCCCCCCCTCTTCAACACCGGGGAGCTGTTTTTT	CASRPPLFNTGELFF
TRBV4-1	TRBJ1-4	-	few	TGCGCCAGCAGCCAGGGGGCGACTAATGAAAAACTGTTTTTT	CASSQGATNEKLFF
TRBV29-1	TRBJ1-2	TRBD1	-	TGCAGCGGCGGCAGGGGGGGTGGCTACACCTTC	CSGGRGGGYTF
TRBV7-9	TRBJ2-7	-	-	TGTGCCAGCAGCTTAGGCGGGGTAGCCCCCTACGAGCAGTACTTC	CASSLGGVAPYEQYF
TRBV6-5	TRBJ1-2	TRBD1	many	TGTGCCAGCAGTCGGGACAGAGCTAACTATGGCTACACCTTC	CASSRDRANYGYTF
TRBV20-1	TRBJ1-5	TRBD1	few	TGCAGTGCTAGGGGACAGAACAATCAGCCCCAGCATTTT	CSARGQNNQPQHF
TRBV15	TRBJ2-5	-	few	TGTGCCACCAGCAAAGACTACACTCTTCAGTACTTC	CATSKDYTLQYF
TRBV28	TRBJ2-7	-	-	TGTGCCAGCAGTTTACCGCAGGGTTCCGAGCAGTACTTC	CASSLPQGSEQYF
TRBV25-1	TRBJ1-2	TRBD1	-	TGTGCCAGCAGTGAATATAGGGGACAGGGGATGTATGGCTACACCTTC	CASSEYRGQGMYGYTF
TRBV5-1	TRBJ1-3	-	-	TGCGCCAGCAGCTTGGCCGGGATCGACTCTGGAAACACCATATATTTT	CASSLAGIDSGNTIYF
TRBV28	TRBJ2-1	-	-	TGTGCCAGCAGTTTAAATGCTTGGGGGTCAGGGAATGAGCAGTTCTTC	CASSLNAWGSGNEQFF
TRBV4-3	TRBJ2-3	TRBD2	-	TGCGCCAGCAGCCAATATCGGACTAGCGGGAGACAGACAGATACGCAGTATTTT	CASSQYRTSGRQTDTQYF
TRBV7-8	TRBJ1-2	TRBD1	many	TGTGCCAGCAGCCTGGACAGGGGAACTTATGGCTACACCTTC	CASSLDRGTYGYTF
TRBV12-3/TRBV12-4	TRBJ2-1	TRBD2	few	TGTGCCAGCAGCCTAGGGACTAGTTTTAATGAGCAGTTCTTC	CASSLGTSFNEQFF
TRBV25-1	TRBJ2-4	-	-	TGTGCCAGCAGTGATCACACCATAGCCAAAAACATTCAGTACTTC	CASSDHTIAKNIQYF
TRBV27	TRBJ1-1	-	-	TGTGCCAGCGGGTCAGGTTGGGGGATGAACACTGAAGCTTTCTTT	CASGSGWGMNTEAFF
TRBV7-9	TRBJ2-7	TRBD1	-	TGTGCCAGCAGCTTCCCGGGACAGGGGGCGCTGAGGCAGTACTTC	CASSFPGQGALRQYF
TRBV14	TRBJ2-3	-	-	TGTGCCAGCACTCAGCTTTCCACAGATACGCAGTATTTT	CASTQLSTDTQYF
TRBV10-3	TRBJ1-4	-	few	TGTGCCATCAGTCCTCGAGAGGGGCCTGGTGAAAAACTGTTTTTT	CAISPREGPGEKLFF
TRBV29-1	TRBJ2-5	TRBD2	few	TGCAGCGCCGGCCCTAGCGGGAGTTGGGAAGAGACCCAGTACTTC	CSAGPSGSWEETQYF
TRBV9	TRBJ1-2	-	-	TGTGCCAGCAGCGAACAGGTTAACTATGGCTACACCTTC	CASSEQVNYGYTF
TRBV20-1	TRBJ2-5	-	few	TGCAGTGCTAGAGGGCAGGACCAAGAGACCCAGTACTTC	CSARGQDQETQYF
TRBV29-1	TRBJ2-2	TRBD2	-	TGCAGCGTTAACAGCGGGAGATTCCCCGGGGAGCTGTTTTTT	CSVNSGRFPGELFF
TRBV28	TRBJ2-1	TRBD2	-	TGTGCCAGCAAAGGTAGCGGGAGAACAGGTTTTGAGCAGTTCTTC	CASKGSGRTGFEQFF
TRBV7-2	TRBJ1-2	TRBD1	-	TGTGCCAGCACCGGGACAGCCTTTCCGAACTATGGCTACACCTTC	CASTGTAFPNYGYTF
TRBV6-6	TRBJ1-5	TRBD1	few	TGTGCCAGCAGCCCCCGGGACAGGGGCGATCAGCCCCAGCATTTT	CASSPRDRGDQPQHF
TRBV5-1	TRBJ1-4	-	-	TGCGCCAGCAGCTTGGAGACGGATGAAAAACTGTTTTTT	CASSLETDEKLFF
TRBV12-3/TRBV12-4	TRBJ1-4	-	few	TGTGCCAGCAGACAACGCTTCACGGGGGTCTTGGGGAATGAAAAACTGTTTTTT	CASRQRFTGVLGNEKLFF
TRBV6-2/TRBV6-3	TRBJ2-7	-	many	TGTGCCAGCAGACTCAATCAGGGGTACGCGCAGTACTTC	CASRLNQGYAQYF
TRBV10-3	TRBJ2-5	-	-	TGTGCCATCAGTGAGCAAACGTACCAAGAGACCCAGTACTTC	CAISEQTYQETQYF
TRBV7-8	TRBJ1-4	TRBD1	-	TGTGCCAGCAGCTTCCGGACAGGGGGGAATGAAAAACTGTTTTTT	CASSFRTGGNEKLFF
TRBV5-1	TRBJ2-7	-	-	TGCGCCAGCAGCTTCGACTACGAGCAGTACTTC	CASSFDYEQYF
TRBV20-1	TRBJ2-1	TRBD2	few	TGCAGTGCCCCCAACCCGGCGGGAGCGGGCAATGAGCAGTTCTTC	CSAPNPAGAGNEQFF
TRBV5-1	TRBJ1-2	-	-	TGCGCCAGCAGCACCGGGGACACCTATGGCTACACCTTC	CASSTGDTYGYTF
TRBV7-9	TRBJ2-7	-	-	TGTGCCAGCAGCCCACTAGGCACCGGCGAGCAGTACTTC	CASSPLGTGEQYF
TRBV11-2	TRBJ2-1	TRBD1	few	TGTGCCAGCAGCCAATTGACCGGGACAGGGGGCTTCGATGAGCAGTTCTTC	CASSQLTGTGGFDEQFF
TRBV18	TRBJ2-5	TRBD1	-	TGTGCCAGCTCACCCGGACAGGGGGGTGAGACCCAGTACTTC	CASSPGQGGETQYF
TRBV5-1	TRBJ2-1	TRBD2	-	TGCGCCAGCAGCTTGTGGGGAGGGTACCTATACAATCAGCAGTTCTTC	CASSLWGGYLYNQQFF
TRBV20-1	TRBJ1-2	-	-	TGCAGTGCCTCCAGGGTTATCCACCCCTTCCTCTATGGCTACACCTTC	CSASRVIHPFLYGYTF